The rows below give T cell receptor beta chains drawn from one sample of a study of blood T cell repertoires in COVID-19. Assay: immunoSEQ multiplex PCR; the TCRdb copy retains only in-frame clones and omits some. This sample has roughly 240,000 clones, with 83% found just once. The specimen was PBMCs or T cells enriched from blood (not recorded which). These receptors came from a woman in her forties who had been exposed to COVID-19. The CDR3 runs from the conserved cysteine through the conserved F or W. The D gene is left open where the match is weak. Clone size is not always given. Where it is, it says once, few, many or a class for expanded clones.

V	D	J	size	DNA	CDR3
TRBV27	TRBD1	TRBJ2-1	NA	TGTGCCAGCAGTCAAAGGACAGGGGGAGTTGGTGAGCAGTTCTTC	CASSQRTGGVGEQFF
TRBV19	TRBD1	TRBJ1-5	NA	TGTGCCAGTAATCAGGGGGCTAATCAGCCCCAGCATTTT	CASNQGANQPQHF
TRBV3-1/TRBV3-2	TRBD2	TRBJ2-7	NA	TGTGCCAGCAGCGCGGGACTAGCGGACTCCTACGAGCAGTACTTC	CASSAGLADSYEQYF
TRBV28	TRBD2	TRBJ2-7	once	TGTGCCAGCAGTTTTCGGGGGGGCCTGCAAAACGAGCAGTACTTC	CASSFRGGLQNEQYF
TRBV7-3	NA	TRBJ2-7	NA	TGTGCCAGCAGAACGACCGGGACAACGCCGTCCGAGCAGTACTTC	CASRTTGTTPSEQYF
TRBV4-3	TRBD1	TRBJ1-2	NA	TGCGCCAGCAGCCAGAGACAGGGAGAAGGGGGCGGCTACACCTTC	CASSQRQGEGGGYTF
TRBV28	NA	TRBJ1-5	NA	TGTGCCAGCACCACTGGGGGGAGCAATCAGCCCCAGCATTTT	CASTTGGSNQPQHF
TRBV28	TRBD1	TRBJ1-5	NA	TGTGCCAGCACTCTCGGACAGGGGGATCAGCCCCAGCATTTT	CASTLGQGDQPQHF
TRBV28	TRBD1	TRBJ2-1	NA	TGTGCCAGCAGAAGAACAGGGGCTCACAATGAGCAGTTCTTC	CASRRTGAHNEQFF
TRBV7-2	NA	TRBJ1-1	once	TGTGCCAGCAGCGCCAGGGGTGACACTGAAGCTTTCTTT	CASSARGDTEAFF
TRBV3-1/TRBV3-2	NA	TRBJ1-1	NA	TGTGCCAGCAGCCCTTGGGAGAGGTTGGACACTGAAGCTTTCTTT	CASSPWERLDTEAFF
TRBV11-1	NA	TRBJ2-3	NA	TGTGCCAGCAGCTTCACGAGGGGCACAGATACGCAGTATTTT	CASSFTRGTDTQYF
TRBV2	NA	TRBJ2-5	NA	TGTGCCAGCAGTAGGGACACCCAAGAGACCCAGTACTTC	CASSRDTQETQYF
TRBV11-1	TRBD1	TRBJ2-1	NA	TGTGCCAGCAGCTTAGCGCGGGACAGGGGAGGTCGGGAGCAGTTCTTC	CASSLARDRGGREQFF
TRBV19	TRBD1	TRBJ1-1	NA	TGTGCCAGTAGCTTTCCGGGACAGGTGAACACTGAAGCTTTCTTT	CASSFPGQVNTEAFF
TRBV10-3	TRBD1	TRBJ2-7	NA	TGTGCCATCAGAAATCCGGACAGGGGGCTCCAAGAGCAGTACTTC	CAIRNPDRGLQEQYF
TRBV7-2	NA	TRBJ2-4	NA	TGTGCCAGCAGCTTAGATGTGGGGGCGGGTGGAAACATTCAGTACTTC	CASSLDVGAGGNIQYF
TRBV27	NA	TRBJ1-1	NA	TGTGCCAGCAGCCTCGAGGGCCTCACTGAAGCTTTCTTT	CASSLEGLTEAFF
TRBV19	NA	TRBJ1-3	NA	TGTGCCAGTAGCCCGGGGGGAAACACCATATATTTT	CASSPGGNTIYF
TRBV29-1	TRBD1	TRBJ1-1	NA	TGCAGCGTTGAAGATCGCCTCACAGGGGATCTAGCTTTCTTT	CSVEDRLTGDLAFF
TRBV7-2	TRBD2	TRBJ2-1	NA	TGTGCCAGCATCTTGGGGACTACTTACAATGAGCAGTTCTTC	CASILGTTYNEQFF
TRBV5-6	NA	TRBJ1-4	NA	TGTGCCAGCAGCGTCTATGATGAAAAACTGTTTTTT	CASSVYDEKLFF
TRBV2	TRBD1	TRBJ1-4	NA	TGTGCCAGCAGGGGGGACAGGGTGGATGAAAAACTGTTTTTT	CASRGDRVDEKLFF
TRBV6-5	NA	TRBJ1-2	NA	TGTGCCCGTGGGAGTAACTATGGCTACACCTTC	CARGSNYGYTF
TRBV19	NA	TRBJ2-6	NA	TGTGCCAGTAGCCCGAAACAGGGGAGGCTTGGGGCCAACGTCCTGACTTTC	CASSPKQGRLGANVLTF
TRBV3-1/TRBV3-2	TRBD2	TRBJ2-5	NA	TGTGCCAGCAGCCTCAGTCGGCGGGGGGGACGGGAGACCCAGTACTTC	CASSLSRRGGRETQYF
TRBV28	NA	TRBJ1-5	NA	TGTGCCAGCAGTCCTCAATGGGGGGACGGGCAGCCCCAGCATTTT	CASSPQWGDGQPQHF
TRBV4-2	TRBD2	TRBJ2-5	NA	TGTGCCAGCAGCCCAGTAGCGGGGGGCGCGGAAGAGACCCAGTACTTC	CASSPVAGGAEETQYF
TRBV5-1	NA	TRBJ1-1	few	TGCGCCAGCAGCTTGGAGCCCGAAGCGAAGTTGGCTTTCTTT	CASSLEPEAKLAFF
TRBV3-1/TRBV3-2	NA	TRBJ1-2	NA	TGTGCCAGCAGCCAAGATAAGAGGGGCTACACCTTC	CASSQDKRGYTF
TRBV27	TRBD1	TRBJ1-1	few	TGTGCCAGCAGCGACAGAACAGGGGACACTGAAGCTTTCTTT	CASSDRTGDTEAFF